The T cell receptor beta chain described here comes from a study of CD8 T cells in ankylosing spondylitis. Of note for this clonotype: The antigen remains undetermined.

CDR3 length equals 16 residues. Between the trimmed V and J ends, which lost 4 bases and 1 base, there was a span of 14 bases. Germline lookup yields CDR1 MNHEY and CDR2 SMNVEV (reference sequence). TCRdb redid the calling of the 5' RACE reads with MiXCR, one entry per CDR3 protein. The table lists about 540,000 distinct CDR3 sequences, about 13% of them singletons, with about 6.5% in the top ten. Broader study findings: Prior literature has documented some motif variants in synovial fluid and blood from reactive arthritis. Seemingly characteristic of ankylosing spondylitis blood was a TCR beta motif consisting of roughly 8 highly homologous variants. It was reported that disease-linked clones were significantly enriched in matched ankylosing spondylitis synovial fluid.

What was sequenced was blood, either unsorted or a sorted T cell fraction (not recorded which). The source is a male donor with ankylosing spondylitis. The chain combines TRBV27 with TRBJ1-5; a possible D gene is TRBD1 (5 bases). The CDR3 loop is CASSSGLTASNQPQHF. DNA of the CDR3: TGTGCCAGCAGTTCAGGGTTGACGGCGAGCAATCAGCCCCAGCATTTT.